This T cell receptor beta chain was recovered during a study of blood T cells in healthy people across ages. Findings and limits, study-wide: Nothing was known about donor CMV status, and this possibly confounded expanded clonotype changes. Older age coincided with a roughly linear decline in TCR beta diversity per million T cells.

Comment on this clonotype: Its target is not known.

No fewer than 6 million PBMCs went into each sample. Germline lookup yields CDR1 DFQATT and CDR2 SNEGSKA (reference sequence). The CDR3 runs 13 residues. V lost 4 bases and J lost 6; bases outside the gene matches: 7. Through a sample-barcoded 5' primer and a J-beta primer mix, a second PCR was run for roughly 7 to 11 cycles. Tagging of each cDNA molecule was performed by a template-switch adaptor with 12 random nucleotides. TCRdb re-called the 5' RACE reads with MiXCR, one entry per CDR3 protein. Found here are 550,000 to 800,000 distinct CDR3 sequences, around 20% of them singletons; the top ten hold 3.5% to 4%.

The sample consisted of blood. The receptor was isolated from a man in his 70s in good health. The V and J genes are TRBV20-1 and TRBJ1-2; 8 bases agree with TRBD1. For the CDR3, the DNA is TGCAGTGCTACGACAGGGGAGTACAATGGCTACACCTTC. It encodes CSATTGEYNGYTF.